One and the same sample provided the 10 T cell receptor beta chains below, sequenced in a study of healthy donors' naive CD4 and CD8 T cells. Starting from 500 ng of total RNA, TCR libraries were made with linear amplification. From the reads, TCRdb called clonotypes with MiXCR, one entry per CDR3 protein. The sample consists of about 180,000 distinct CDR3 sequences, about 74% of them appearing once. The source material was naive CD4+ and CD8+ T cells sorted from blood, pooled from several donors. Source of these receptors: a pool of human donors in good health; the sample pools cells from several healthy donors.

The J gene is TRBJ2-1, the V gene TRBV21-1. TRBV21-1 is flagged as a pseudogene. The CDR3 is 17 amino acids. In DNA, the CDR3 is TGTGCCAGCAGCAACTATGGGTACCGGCAGGCAAAACGGGAGCAGTTCTTC. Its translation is CASSNYGYRQAKREQFF.

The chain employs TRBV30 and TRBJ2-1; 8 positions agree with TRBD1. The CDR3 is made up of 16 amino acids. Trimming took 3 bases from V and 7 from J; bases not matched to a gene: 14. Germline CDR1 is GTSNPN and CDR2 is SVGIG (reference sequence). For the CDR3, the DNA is TGTGCCTGGAGCCAGAACACAGGGGGGCCTCGTAATGAGCAGTTCTTC. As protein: CAWSQNTGGPRNEQFF.

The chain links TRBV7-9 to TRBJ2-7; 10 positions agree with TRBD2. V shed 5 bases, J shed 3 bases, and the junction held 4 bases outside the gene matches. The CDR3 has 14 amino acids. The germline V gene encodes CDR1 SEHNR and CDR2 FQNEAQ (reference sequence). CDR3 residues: CASSLGLAVYEQYF. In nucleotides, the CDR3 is TGTGCCAGCAGCCTCGGACTAGCGGTCTACGAGCAGTACTTC. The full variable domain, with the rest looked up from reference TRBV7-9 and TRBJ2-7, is DTGVSQNPRHKITKRGQNVTFRCDPISEHNRLYWYRQTLGQGPEFLTYFQNEAQLEKSRLLSDRFSAERPKGSFSTLEIQRTEQGDSAMYLCASSLGLAVYEQYFGPGTRLTVT.

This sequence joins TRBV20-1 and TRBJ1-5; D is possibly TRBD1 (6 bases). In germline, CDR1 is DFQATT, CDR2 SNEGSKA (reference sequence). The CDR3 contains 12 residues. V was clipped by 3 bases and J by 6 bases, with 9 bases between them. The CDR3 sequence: CSASRGSQPQHF. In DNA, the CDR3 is TGCAGTGCTAGCAGGGGTAGTCAGCCCCAGCATTTT.

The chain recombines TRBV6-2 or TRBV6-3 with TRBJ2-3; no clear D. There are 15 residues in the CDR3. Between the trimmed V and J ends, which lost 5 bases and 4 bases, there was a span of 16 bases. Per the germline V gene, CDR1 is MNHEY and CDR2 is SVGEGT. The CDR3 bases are TGTGCCAGCAGTCGCCTCGGTGCGTACGCAGATACGCAGTATTTT. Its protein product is CASSRLGAYADTQYF.

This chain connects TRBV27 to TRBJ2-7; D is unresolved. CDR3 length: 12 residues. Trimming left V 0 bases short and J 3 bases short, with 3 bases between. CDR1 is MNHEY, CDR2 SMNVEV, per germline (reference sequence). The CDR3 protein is CASSLSSYEQYV. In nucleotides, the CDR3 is TGTGCCAGCAGTTTATCTAGCTACGAGCAGTACGTC.

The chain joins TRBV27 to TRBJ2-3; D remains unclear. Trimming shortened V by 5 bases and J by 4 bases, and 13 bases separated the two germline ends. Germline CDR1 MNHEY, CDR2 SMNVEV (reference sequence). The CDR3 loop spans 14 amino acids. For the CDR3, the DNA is TGTGCCAGCAGTGCGTTCGACACTCCAGATACGCAGTATTTT. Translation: CASSAFDTPDTQYF.

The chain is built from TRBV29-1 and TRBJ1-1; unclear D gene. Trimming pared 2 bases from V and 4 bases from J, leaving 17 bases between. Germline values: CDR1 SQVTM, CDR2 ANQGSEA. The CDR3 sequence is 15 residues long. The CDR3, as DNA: TGCAGCGTTGAATCAAGGACGGTCCGGGGCACTGAAGCTTTCTTT. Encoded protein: CSVESRTVRGTEAFF.

CDR3 in amino acids: CASSLAGRNNEQFF. As DNA, the CDR3 is TGTGCCAGCAGCTTAGCGGGGCGAAACAATGAGCAGTTCTTC. This chain uses TRBV7-2 with TRBJ2-1; D perhaps matches TRBD1 (5 bases). Germline CDR1 reads SGHTA; CDR2 reads FQGNSA. The CDR3 is 14 residues long. Trimming stripped 0 bases from V and 5 bases from J, with 8 bases between. The variable domain in full, completed from reference TRBV7-2 and TRBJ2-1, reads GAGVSQSPSNKVTEKGKDVELRCDPISGHTALYWYRQSLGQGLEFLIYFQGNSAPDKSGLPSDRFSAERTGGSVSTLTIQRTQQEDSAVYLCASSLAGRNNEQFFGPGTRLTVL.

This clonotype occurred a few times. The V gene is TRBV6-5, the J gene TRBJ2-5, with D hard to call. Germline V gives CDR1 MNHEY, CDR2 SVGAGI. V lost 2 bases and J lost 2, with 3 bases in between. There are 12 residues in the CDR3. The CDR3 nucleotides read TGTGCCAGCAGTTACGGACAAGAGACCCAGTACTTC. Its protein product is CASSYGQETQYF.